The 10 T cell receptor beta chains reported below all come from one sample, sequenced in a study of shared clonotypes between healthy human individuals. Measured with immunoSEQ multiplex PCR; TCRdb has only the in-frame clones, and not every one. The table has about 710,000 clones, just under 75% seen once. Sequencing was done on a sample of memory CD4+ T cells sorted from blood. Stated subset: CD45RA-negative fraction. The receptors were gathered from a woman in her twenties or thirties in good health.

The CDR3 nucleotides read TGTGCCAGCAGCTCGGGGGGTCCAGGGAGCACAGATACGCAGTATTTT. The encoded protein is CASSSGGPGSTDTQYF. The V and J genes are TRBV5-5 and TRBJ2-3; 7 nucleotides match TRBD2. The CDR3 runs to 16 residues. Per germline, CDR1 SGHKS and CDR2 YYEKEE (reference sequence). V lost 3 bases, J lost 0 bases, and 7 bases stayed unmatched.

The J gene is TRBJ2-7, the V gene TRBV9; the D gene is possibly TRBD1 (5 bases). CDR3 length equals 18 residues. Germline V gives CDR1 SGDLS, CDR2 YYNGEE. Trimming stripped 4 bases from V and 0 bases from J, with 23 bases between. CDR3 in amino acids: CASSTWPRLDSSSYEQYF. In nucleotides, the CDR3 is TGTGCCAGCAGCACATGGCCTCGTCTTGACAGCAGCTCCTACGAGCAGTACTTC.

The CDR3: CASRSRTEITNGELFF. Here the CDR3 DNA reads TGTGCAAGTCGCTCCCGGACAGAGATTACCAACGGGGAGCTGTTTTTT. V is TRBV12-2 and J is TRBJ2-2; the D call in the table, TRBD1, was not verified against the DNA. TRBV12-2 is a pseudogene locus. This CDR3 is 16 amino acids long.

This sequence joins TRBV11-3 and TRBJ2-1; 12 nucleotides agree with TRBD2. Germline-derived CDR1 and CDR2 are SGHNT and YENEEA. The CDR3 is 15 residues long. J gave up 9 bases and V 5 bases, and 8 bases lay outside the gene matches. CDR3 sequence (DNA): TGTGCCAGCAGCCTTTCTAGCGGGAGGGCCCCTGAGCAGTTCTTC. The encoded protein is CASSLSSGRAPEQFF.

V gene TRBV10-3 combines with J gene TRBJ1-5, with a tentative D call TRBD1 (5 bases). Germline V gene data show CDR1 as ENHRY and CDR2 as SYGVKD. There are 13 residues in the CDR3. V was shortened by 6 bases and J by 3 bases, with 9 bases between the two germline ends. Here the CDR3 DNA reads TGTGCCATCAGGACGGGGACCAATCAGCCCCAGCATTTT. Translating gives CAIRTGTNQPQHF.

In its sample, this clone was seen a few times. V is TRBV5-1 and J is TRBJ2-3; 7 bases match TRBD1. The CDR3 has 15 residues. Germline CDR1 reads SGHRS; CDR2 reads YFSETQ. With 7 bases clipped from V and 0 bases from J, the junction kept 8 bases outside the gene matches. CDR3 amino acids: CASAFGTESTDTQYF. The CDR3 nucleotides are TGCGCCAGCGCGTTTGGGACAGAAAGCACAGATACGCAGTATTTT.

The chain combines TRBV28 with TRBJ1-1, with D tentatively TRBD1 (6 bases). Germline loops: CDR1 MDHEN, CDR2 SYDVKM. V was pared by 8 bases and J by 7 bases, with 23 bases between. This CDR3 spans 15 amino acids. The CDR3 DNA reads TGTGCCAGCTCTCGACAGGCCCTGGACGCTGGTGAAGCTTTCTTT. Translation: CASSRQALDAGEAFF.

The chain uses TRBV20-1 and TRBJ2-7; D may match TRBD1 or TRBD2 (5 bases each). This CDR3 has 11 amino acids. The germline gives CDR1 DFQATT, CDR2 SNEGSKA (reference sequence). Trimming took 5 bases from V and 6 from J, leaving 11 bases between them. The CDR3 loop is CSARGSLEQYF. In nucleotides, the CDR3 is TGCAGTGCTCGGGGCTCTCTCGAGCAGTACTTC.

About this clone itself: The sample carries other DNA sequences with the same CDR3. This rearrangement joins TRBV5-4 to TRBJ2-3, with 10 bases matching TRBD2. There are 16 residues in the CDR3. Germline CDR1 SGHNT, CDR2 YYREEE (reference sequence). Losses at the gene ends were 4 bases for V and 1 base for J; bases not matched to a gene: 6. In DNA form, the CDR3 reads TGTGCCAGCAGCAGCGGAGGGACTAGCGGCACAGATACGCAGTATTTT. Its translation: CASSSGGTSGTDTQYF.

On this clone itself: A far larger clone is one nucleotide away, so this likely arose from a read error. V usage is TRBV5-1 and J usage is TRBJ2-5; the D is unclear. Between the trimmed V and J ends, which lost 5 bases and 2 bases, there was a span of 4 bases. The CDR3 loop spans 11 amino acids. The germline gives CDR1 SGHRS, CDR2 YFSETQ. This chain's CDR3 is CASRQQETQYF. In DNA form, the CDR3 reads TGCGCCAGCAGACAACAAGAGACCCAGTACTTC. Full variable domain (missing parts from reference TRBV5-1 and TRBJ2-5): KAGVTQTPRYLIKTRGQQVTLSCSPISGHRSVSWYQQTPGQGLQFLFEYFSETQRNKGNFPGRFSGRQFSNSRSEMNVSTLELGDSALYLCASRQQETQYFGPGTRLLVL.